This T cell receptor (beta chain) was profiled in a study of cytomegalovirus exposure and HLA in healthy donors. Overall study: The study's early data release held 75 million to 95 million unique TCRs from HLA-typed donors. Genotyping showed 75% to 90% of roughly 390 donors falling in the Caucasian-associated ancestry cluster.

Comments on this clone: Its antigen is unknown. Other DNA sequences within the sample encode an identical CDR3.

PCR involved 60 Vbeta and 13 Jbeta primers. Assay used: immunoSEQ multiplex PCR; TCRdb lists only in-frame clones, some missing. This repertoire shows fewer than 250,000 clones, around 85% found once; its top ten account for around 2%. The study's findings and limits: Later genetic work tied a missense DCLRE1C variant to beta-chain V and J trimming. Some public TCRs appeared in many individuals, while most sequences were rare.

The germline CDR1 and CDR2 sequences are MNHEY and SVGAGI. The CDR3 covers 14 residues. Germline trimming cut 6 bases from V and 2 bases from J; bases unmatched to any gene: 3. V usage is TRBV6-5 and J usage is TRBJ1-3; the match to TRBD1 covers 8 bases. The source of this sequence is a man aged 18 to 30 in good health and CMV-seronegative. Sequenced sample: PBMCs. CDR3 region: CASSRTGPGNTIYF. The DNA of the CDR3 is TGTGCCAGCAGCCGGACAGGGCCTGGAAACACCATATATTTT.